This T cell receptor (beta chain) was profiled in a study of T cell responses to AZD1222 COVID-19 vaccine. The germline V gene encodes CDR1 MDHEN and CDR2 SYDVKM. Unmatched junction bases numbered 6, after V lost 3 bases and J lost 2 bases. This CDR3 comprises 15 residues. About this clone itself: The antigen is unknown.

Study results and caveats: Recipients of two AZD1222 doses showed rising Spike-specific TCR breadth and depth. The study identified only five to seven AZD1222 recipients as seropositive at baseline. Every sample of the repertoires postdated the peak T cell response. The study reported that nearly half of spike-specific TCRs target unmutated variant regions.

Assay: immunoSEQ multiplex PCR; the TCRdb copy retains only in-frame clones and omits some. This repertoire shows about 120,000 clones, about 85% found once; its top ten account for over 5%. This clonotype originated in an adult in good health. The V call is TRBV28, the J call TRBJ2-7; 8 positions agree with TRBD1. The material was peripheral blood, obtained on day 0 of AZD1222 vaccination. CDR3 residues: CASSFRGQATYEQYF. The CDR3 bases are TGTGCCAGCAGTTTTAGGGGACAGGCGACCTACGAGCAGTACTTC.